Below, one T cell receptor (beta chain) is given with its context. The data belong to a study of blood T cell repertoires in COVID-19. Study details: COVID-19 samples from acute and convalescent phases originated in the United States, Italy and Spain. PBMCs, B-cell-depleted T cells, or T cells provided the cDNA or gDNA that made up the material.

In the study's own analysis: Quantification of nucleated cells was approximated via reference gene primer amplification. Method: immunoSEQ multiplex PCR; TCRdb's copy keeps in-frame clones and lacks some. That table furnishes V, J and clone size, whereas the DNA furnished D and trimming. The repertoire holds tens of thousands of clones, with roughly 80% as singletons. Input material: peripheral blood. The source of this sequence is a man aged 70 or older with COVID-19, enrolled during active disease.

This CDR3 reads CASRTNYRGNQPQHF. The CDR3 coding sequence is TGTGCCAGCAGGACGAACTACAGGGGCAATCAGCCCCAGCATTTT. The chain employs TRBV28 and TRBJ1-5; D possibly corresponds to TRBD1 (6 bases). The CDR3 loop spans 15 amino acids. CDR1 is MDHEN and CDR2 is SYDVKM in the germline V gene. V dropped 6 bases and J dropped 2 bases, with 14 bases sitting between them.